A selection of T cell receptor beta chains follows, all from one sample in a study of chemoradiotherapy in HPV16-positive cancers. Data came from immunoSEQ multiplex PCR; TCRdb stores just in-frame clones and leaves some out. This table holds around 12,000 clones, roughly 89% found once. The source material was blood, sampled from a patient who underwent chemoradiotherapy. The source of these receptors is a human donor with HPV-associated anogenital cancer. CDR3s include the opening cysteine and the closing phenylalanine or tryptophan. Each record gives: D gene, J gene, V gene, clone size, CDR3 protein, CDR3 DNA. D genes are given only for firm matches. Size tells how often a clone was seen (once, few, many) or the class of an expanded clone, and some rows leave it out.

. | TRBJ2-1 | TRBV5-6 | . | CASSPPPVYNEQFF | TGTGCCAGCAGCCCACCCCCAGTTTACAATGAGCAGTTCTTC
. | TRBJ1-3 | TRBV28 | . | CASSLDLAPGNTIYF | TGTGCCAGCAGTTTAGACCTAGCACCCGGAAACACCATATATTTT
. | TRBJ1-2 | TRBV4-1 | . | CASSQSLPRANYGYTF | TGCGCCAGCAGCCAAAGCCTACCCCGGGCTAACTATGGCTACACCTTC
TRBD1 | TRBJ1-1 | TRBV19 | . | CASIPDRGWTEAFF | TGTGCCAGCATTCCCGACAGGGGGTGGACTGAAGCTTTCTTT
. | TRBJ2-7 | TRBV7-2 | . | CASSFPGYEQYF | TGTGCCAGCAGCTTCCCGGGCTACGAGCAGTACTTC
. | TRBJ2-3 | TRBV11-2 | . | CASSSDSRTQYF | TGTGCCAGCAGCTCCGACAGCCGTACGCAGTATTTT
TRBD2 | TRBJ2-2 | TRBV5-1 | . | CASSSGLAGNTGELFF | TGCGCCAGCAGCTCTGGACTAGCGGGGAACACCGGGGAGCTGTTTTTT
. | TRBJ1-5 | TRBV4-1 | . | CASSQQPREKGNQPQHF | TGCGCCAGCAGCCAACAACCCCGGGAAAAAGGCAATCAGCCCCAGCATTTT
. | TRBJ1-2 | TRBV7-9 | . | CASIGGKGYTF | TGTGCCAGCATAGGGGGTAAAGGCTACACCTTC
TRBD2 | TRBJ2-5 | TRBV7-2 | . | CASSFSGVGTRTQYF | TGTGCCAGCAGCTTCAGCGGGGTCGGAACTCGAACCCAGTACTTC
TRBD2 | TRBJ2-5 | TRBV29-1 | . | CSVEGLAGGGQYF | TGCAGCGTTGAAGGGCTAGCGGGGGGTGGCCAGTACTTC
TRBD1 | TRBJ2-7 | TRBV9 | . | CASSLLPGQGRYEQYF | TGTGCCAGCAGCCTCCTTCCTGGACAGGGGAGGTACGAGCAGTACTTC
. | TRBJ1-1 | TRBV28 | once | CASSYGRLGAFF | TGTGCCAGCAGTTACGGACGCTTAGGCGCTTTCTTT
TRBD2 | TRBJ2-1 | TRBV28 | . | CASSSGSSANYNEQFF | TGTGCCAGCAGTAGCGGGAGCAGTGCTAACTACAATGAGCAGTTCTTC
. | TRBJ1-2 | TRBV18 | . | CASSPDRDGYTF | TGTGCCAGCTCACCGGACCGAGATGGCTACACCTTC
. | TRBJ2-5 | TRBV14 | . | CASSPKAATQYF | TGTGCCAGCAGCCCCAAGGCTGCGACCCAGTACTTC
. | TRBJ2-1 | TRBV19 | once | CASSPRPRGGNEQFF | TGTGCCAGTAGTCCCCGGCCCAGGGGTGGCAATGAGCAGTTCTTC
. | TRBJ2-7 | TRBV6-5 | . | CASSYGAEIYEQYF | TGTGCCAGCAGTTACGGAGCGGAGATATACGAGCAGTACTTC
. | TRBJ1-3 | TRBV12-5 | . | CASGLARADTIYF | TGTGCTAGTGGTTTGGCCCGCGCGGACACCATATATTTT
. | TRBJ1-1 | TRBV29-1 | . | CSVDARGGNTEAFF | TGCAGCGTTGACGCCCGTGGGGGGAACACTGAAGCTTTCTTT
. | TRBJ2-2 | TRBV7-2 | once | CASISPGGGSTGELFF | TGTGCCAGCATCTCCCCCGGTGGAGGCTCCACCGGGGAGCTGTTTTTT
TRBD1 | TRBJ1-2 | TRBV2 | . | CASRKGQYYGYTF | TGTGCCAGCAGGAAGGGACAGTACTATGGCTACACCTTC
TRBD2 | TRBJ2-7 | TRBV29-1 | . | CSVSILAGGRKVEQYF | TGCAGCGTTTCCATTCTGGCGGGAGGTAGAAAAGTCGAGCAGTACTTC
. | TRBJ1-3 | TRBV18 | . | CASSPAGRLHGNTIYF | TGTGCCAGCTCACCCGCAGGGAGGTTACATGGAAACACCATATATTTT
. | TRBJ1-2 | TRBV5-1 | . | CASSLMDNYGYTF | TGCGCCAGCAGCTTGATGGATAACTATGGCTACACCTTC
. | TRBJ2-1 | TRBV7-3 | . | CASRGDNWNEQFF | TGTGCCAGCAGGGGGGACAATTGGAATGAGCAGTTCTTC
. | TRBJ1-2 | TRBV14 | . | CASSQAGGNYGYTF | TGTGCCAGCAGCCAAGCGGGAGGAAACTATGGCTACACCTTC
. | TRBJ2-2 | TRBV7-8 | . | CASSLVRGPGELFF | TGTGCCAGCAGCTTAGTACGGGGCCCCGGGGAGCTGTTTTTT
TRBD1 | TRBJ2-5 | TRBV15 | once | CATSSLSGGQETQYF | TGTGCCACCAGCAGTCTTTCAGGGGGCCAAGAGACCCAGTACTTC
. | TRBJ2-2 | TRBV5-8 | . | CASSTGSSRSAGELFF | TGTGCCAGCAGCACAGGATCTTCACGTTCGGCCGGGGAGCTGTTTTTT
TRBD1 | TRBJ1-2 | TRBV29-1 | . | CSVESPDRTYGYTF | TGCAGCGTTGAGTCTCCGGACAGGACATATGGCTACACCTTC
. | TRBJ2-7 | TRBV5-1 | . | CASSLGQSYEQYF | TGCGCCAGCAGCTTGGGGCAGAGCTACGAGCAGTACTTC
. | TRBJ1-2 | TRBV2 | . | CASTPSAGIPQYGYTF | TGTGCCAGCACCCCGTCGGCAGGGATCCCCCAGTATGGCTACACCTTC
TRBD1 | TRBJ1-2 | TRBV19 | . | CASNHDRVYGYTF | TGTGCCAGTAACCATGACAGGGTCTATGGCTACACCTTC
. | TRBJ1-4 | TRBV7-2 | once | CASSLALRVGEKLFF | TGTGCCAGCAGCTTAGCGCTCAGGGTGGGGGAAAAACTGTTTTTT
TRBD2 | TRBJ2-1 | TRBV28 | . | CASIHSGTGGNEQFF | TGTGCCAGCATCCATAGCGGGACCGGGGGCAATGAGCAGTTCTTC
. | TRBJ2-2 | TRBV6-5 | . | CASSYGGGSGELFF | TGTGCCAGCAGTTACGGAGGGGGTTCCGGGGAGCTGTTTTTT
TRBD2 | TRBJ2-3 | TRBV7-2 | . | CASGRQGLEGSDTQYF | TGTGCCAGCGGGAGGCAGGGACTAGAAGGATCAGATACGCAGTATTTT
. | TRBJ2-1 | TRBV19 | . | CASRSGDVYYNEQFF | TGTGCCAGTAGGTCAGGGGATGTATACTACAATGAGCAGTTCTTC
. | TRBJ1-6 | TRBV4-1 | . | CASSQDRGYNSPLHF | TGCGCCAGCAGCCAAGACAGAGGGTATAATTCACCCCTCCACTTT
. | TRBJ2-6 | TRBV7-2 | . | CASSLSRRSGANVLTF | TGTGCCAGCAGCTTATCCAGACGCTCTGGGGCCAACGTCCTGACTTTC
. | TRBJ1-2 | TRBV27 | . | CASSFGGGGVYGYTF | TGTGCCAGCAGTTTCGGTGGCGGGGGTGTCTATGGCTACACCTTC
. | TRBJ2-7 | TRBV6-5 | . | CASSSTVSYEQYF | TGTGCCAGCAGTTCTACAGTTTCCTACGAGCAGTACTTC
TRBD2 | TRBJ2-4 | TRBV2 | . | CASRRGLAGAKNIQYF | TGTGCCAGCAGGCGGGGACTAGCGGGAGCCAAAAACATTCAGTACTTC
TRBD1 | TRBJ2-2 | TRBV15 | . | CATSFPSGQGLTGELFF | TGTGCCACCAGCTTCCCCTCGGGACAGGGGCTCACCGGGGAGCTGTTTTTT
TRBD1 | TRBJ1-1 | TRBV19 | . | CASRRTGWSEAFF | TGTGCCAGTAGGAGGACAGGGTGGTCTGAAGCTTTCTTT
TRBD2 | TRBJ2-3 | TRBV15 | . | CATSRDGRGGDTQYF | TGTGCCACCAGCAGAGATGGGAGGGGAGGAGATACGCAGTATTTT